The sequence of this T cell receptor (beta chain) was determined in a study of blood T cell repertoires in COVID-19. On the study more broadly: Both acute and convalescent COVID-19 samples were obtained from the United States, Italy and Spain. PBMCs, B-cell-depleted T cells, or T cells provided the cDNA or gDNA that made up the material.

The CDR3 totals 13 residues. V was pared by 1 base and J by 8 bases, with 11 bases between. Germline assignment: CDR1 PRHDT and CDR2 FYEKMQ (reference sequence). Original processing methods: Estimated nucleated cell counts came from reference gene primer amplification. Sequencing was performed with immunoSEQ multiplex PCR; in TCRdb, only in-frame clones are kept and a portion is missing. The DNA gave D and trimming, while V, J and clone size come from that table. The repertoire holds some 110,000 clones, with around four fifths as singletons. Sequences were obtained from peripheral blood. This TCR derives from a woman in her seventies with acute or convalescent COVID-19. The chain recombines TRBV13 with TRBJ1-2, with D possibly TRBD1 on 5 matching bases. CDR3 amino acids: CASSLEGGAGYTF. CDR3 DNA sequence: TGTGCCAGCAGCTTAGAGGGCGGGGCGGGCTACACCTTC.